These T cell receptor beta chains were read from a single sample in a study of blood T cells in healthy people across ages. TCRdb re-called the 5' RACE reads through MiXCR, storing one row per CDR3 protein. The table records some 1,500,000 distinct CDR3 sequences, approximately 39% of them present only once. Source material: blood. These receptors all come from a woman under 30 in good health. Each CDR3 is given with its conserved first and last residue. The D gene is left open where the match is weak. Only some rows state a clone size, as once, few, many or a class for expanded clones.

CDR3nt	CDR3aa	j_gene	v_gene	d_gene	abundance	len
TGTGCCAGCAGCCGATTGCTCCGAGACTACAATGAGCAGTTCTTC	CASSRLLRDYNEQFF	TRBJ2-1	TRBV7-8	.	.	15
TGTGCCACCAGTGATTTGGATGACGGAGAAGGCAATGAGCAGTTCTTC	CATSDLDDGEGNEQFF	TRBJ2-1	TRBV24-1	.	.	16
TGTGCCAGCAGGAGACGGGCGGTCTCGAACACTGAAGCTTTCTTT	CASRRRAVSNTEAFF	TRBJ1-1	TRBV12-3/TRBV12-4	.	.	15
TGTGCCAGCAGTTACTATCTGACAGGTGGCGAGCAGTACTTC	CASSYYLTGGEQYF	TRBJ2-7	TRBV6-2/TRBV6-3	.	.	14
TGTGCCAGCAGCCGTATAGGGGTGATGGACACTGAAGCTTTCTTT	CASSRIGVMDTEAFF	TRBJ1-1	TRBV7-9	.	few	15
TGTGCCACCGCTGACTCTGGAAACACCATATATTTT	CATADSGNTIYF	TRBJ1-3	TRBV15	.	.	12
TGTGCCAGCAGCCAAGAAGTTTCTATGTACGAGCAGTACTTC	CASSQEVSMYEQYF	TRBJ2-7	TRBV4-2	.	.	14
TGTGCCAGCAGCCTTAGGGGGGGCGGCCTAGAGACCCAGTACTTC	CASSLRGGGLETQYF	TRBJ2-5	TRBV7-2	.	.	15
TGTGCCAGCAGCTGGGGTAGAGAGACCCAGTACTTC	CASSWGRETQYF	TRBJ2-5	TRBV7-2	.	many	12
TGTGCCAGCGGCCTCAGAGGCAGTAATGAAAAACTGTTTTTT	CASGLRGSNEKLFF	TRBJ1-4	TRBV12-3/TRBV12-4	.	.	14
TGTGCCAGCTTAGGAGTAGACAGGAGCTCCTACGAGCAGTACTTC	CASLGVDRSSYEQYF	TRBJ2-7	TRBV7-9	.	.	15
TGTGCCAGCAGTTACCCGGTGACGAACACTGAAGCTTTCTTT	CASSYPVTNTEAFF	TRBJ1-1	TRBV12-3/TRBV12-4	.	.	14
TGTGCCAGCAGCTTAGCATTGGTCCTAGCGGGGGCCTCGTTCTCCTACAATGAGCAGTTCTTC	CASSLALVLAGASFSYNEQFF	TRBJ2-1	TRBV7-2	TRBD2	few	21
TGCAGCGTTGCGATGAGCGGGGCAAGCAGCTATGGCTACACCTTC	CSVAMSGASSYGYTF	TRBJ1-2	TRBV29-1	.	few	15
TGCAGTGCTTTCCCGTCCGGGTCGAGGATCAATGAAAAACTGTTTTTT	CSAFPSGSRINEKLFF	TRBJ1-4	TRBV20-1	.	.	16
TGTGCCAGCAGTTTAAGGCAGGCCAAAAACATTCAGTACTTC	CASSLRQAKNIQYF	TRBJ2-4	TRBV28	.	.	14
TGTGCCAGCAGCCAAGGGTTTGGGTTAGCGGTAGGAAATGAGCAGTTCTTC	CASSQGFGLAVGNEQFF	TRBJ2-1	TRBV3-1	.	few	17
TGTGCCCGCAGTTTAACTGGAAACACCATATATTTT	CARSLTGNTIYF	TRBJ1-3	TRBV2	.	.	12
TGTGCCAGCAGCAGATGGATGCGAGTAAATGAAAAACTGTTTTTT	CASSRWMRVNEKLFF	TRBJ1-4	TRBV21-1	.	.	15
TGTGCCAGCAGCGTACTAGCGCCTCCCTACGAGCAGTACTTC	CASSVLAPPYEQYF	TRBJ2-7	TRBV7-8	TRBD2	.	14
TGTGCCAGCAGGCGAATAGCGGGCGCTTACAATGAGCAGTACTTC	CASRRIAGAYNEQYF	TRBJ2-5	TRBV11-2	TRBD2	.	15
TGTGCCAGCAGTTTAAGGGGGAGTGGGTTCGATGAGCAGTACTTC	CASSLRGSGFDEQYF	TRBJ2-5	TRBV28	.	.	15
TGCAGCGTTCGGGGTGAAGATACGCAGTATTTT	CSVRGEDTQYF	TRBJ2-3	TRBV29-1	.	many	11
TGTGCCAGCAGCTTCGAAGGGGGAGATGGCTACACCTTC	CASSFEGGDGYTF	TRBJ1-2	TRBV9	.	.	13
TGTGCCTGGCGGGCAACGAACACCGGGGAGCTGTTTTTT	CAWRATNTGELFF	TRBJ2-2	TRBV30	.	.	13
TGTGCCAGCAGTTCCGCGTGGGTGACAGCGAACACTGAAGCTTTCTTT	CASSSAWVTANTEAFF	TRBJ1-1	TRBV27	.	.	16
TGTGCCATCAGTGATGGGACAGGGGGCCGTGAAGCTTTCTTT	CAISDGTGGREAFF	TRBJ1-1	TRBV10-3	TRBD1	.	14
TGTGCCAGCAGCTTAGTCTGGGAGGGTAGCACAGATACGCAGTATTTT	CASSLVWEGSTDTQYF	TRBJ2-3	TRBV13	TRBD2	.	16
TGTGCCAGCACCTCCATGTACGAGGGAGCTAGCACAGATACGCAGTATTTT	CASTSMYEGASTDTQYF	TRBJ2-3	TRBV28	.	few	17
TGTGCCAGCAGCCCATTAGCTAAAGGGGAGCTGTTTTTT	CASSPLAKGELFF	TRBJ2-2	TRBV4-2	.	.	13
TGTGCCAGCAGTGCTGTCACAGGCACCCGTCAGCCCCAGCATTTT	CASSAVTGTRQPQHF	TRBJ1-5	TRBV2	.	.	15
TGTGCCAGCTCACCAGGGAGCGGGAGCGACAATGAGCAGTTCTTC	CASSPGSGSDNEQFF	TRBJ2-1	TRBV18	TRBD2	.	15
TGTGCCAGCAGCCCCCTTTTAACCCCGCGGGAGACCCAGTACTTC	CASSPLLTPRETQYF	TRBJ2-5	TRBV11-2	.	.	15
TGTGCCAGCAGCGTAAATTCAGGGGGGTACAATGAGCAGTTCTTC	CASSVNSGGYNEQFF	TRBJ2-1	TRBV9	.	few	15
TGCAGTGCTGGACAGGGGGTGGGGAGGAACACTGAAGCTTTCTTT	CSAGQGVGRNTEAFF	TRBJ1-1	TRBV20-1	TRBD1	.	15
TGTGCCAGCAGTACCTGGACGGGAATGAACACTGAAGCTTTCTTT	CASSTWTGMNTEAFF	TRBJ1-1	TRBV7-9	.	few	15
TGTGCCAGCAGCGCCGCCGGGACAGAGATCACCTACGAGCAGTACTTC	CASSAAGTEITYEQYF	TRBJ2-7	TRBV9	TRBD1	.	16
TGTGCCAGCAGCTCGGGAGGCGGTTTGACAGATACGCAGTATTTT	CASSSGGGLTDTQYF	TRBJ2-3	TRBV11-2	TRBD2	.	15
TGTGCCATCAGACGGGACAGTGTCCCCAACACTGAAGCTTTCTTT	CAIRRDSVPNTEAFF	TRBJ1-1	TRBV10-3	TRBD1	few	15
TGTGCCAGCAGCTTGGATACTAGCGGGTGGGCAGATACGCAGTATTTT	CASSLDTSGWADTQYF	TRBJ2-3	TRBV5-5	TRBD2	.	16
TGCGCCGTCTGGGAGTCTGGCTACACCTTC	CAVWESGYTF	TRBJ1-2	TRBV10-2	.	.	10
TGCAATGCCCTCCTCCCTCTAGCGGGAGGAGGGGAGACCCAGTACTTC	CNALLPLAGGGETQYF	TRBJ2-5	TRBV20-1	TRBD2	.	16
TGTGCCAGCAGTGACGAGTACGCAGGCGAAAAACTGTTTTTT	CASSDEYAGEKLFF	TRBJ1-4	TRBV6-5	.	.	14
TGCAGCGTTGTAGGTCGGACAGGGAGCTATGGCTACACCTTC	CSVVGRTGSYGYTF	TRBJ1-2	TRBV29-1	TRBD1	few	14
TGTGCCAGCAGGTCCCCGGGACAGGGTAACTATGGCTACACCTTC	CASRSPGQGNYGYTF	TRBJ1-2	TRBV12-3/TRBV12-4	TRBD1	.	15
TGTGCCAGCAGCCCCGCGCGGCTAGCGGGATCCGCCGGGGAGCTGTTTTTT	CASSPARLAGSAGELFF	TRBJ2-2	TRBV7-9	TRBD2	.	17
TGTGCCAGCAGCTGGGACAGTACTGGGGCCAACGTCCTGACTTTC	CASSWDSTGANVLTF	TRBJ2-6	TRBV6-2/TRBV6-3	TRBD1	many	15
TGTGCCAGCAGTGCAACGGGAAATCCTTCCTACGAGCAGTACTTC	CASSATGNPSYEQYF	TRBJ2-7	TRBV12-3/TRBV12-4	.	.	15
TGTGCCAGCACCTCCCGTCTCTACCTAGCGGCGGTACGCTCTTCAGATACGCAGTATTTT	CASTSRLYLAAVRSSDTQYF	TRBJ2-3	TRBV7-9	TRBD2	few	20
TGTGCCAGCATGACTAGCGGGGGCCCTAGCACAGATACGCAGTATTTT	CASMTSGGPSTDTQYF	TRBJ2-3	TRBV12-3/TRBV12-4	TRBD2	few	16
TGCGCCAGCAGCCAAGATCAACCCAGCTCTGGGGCCAACGTCCTGACTTTC	CASSQDQPSSGANVLTF	TRBJ2-6	TRBV4-1	.	.	17
TGTGCCACCGGTTCCCCCCCCCAGCACTATGGCTACACCTTC	CATGSPPQHYGYTF	TRBJ1-2	TRBV5-5	.	.	14
TGTGCCAGCAGCTTAACCCCGGGACTAGCGGGAGAAACGGGTGAGCAGTTCTTC	CASSLTPGLAGETGEQFF	TRBJ2-1	TRBV7-3	TRBD2	.	18
TGCGCCAGCAGCCAAGATCCGGGACAGACCTACAATGAGCAGTTCTTC	CASSQDPGQTYNEQFF	TRBJ2-1	TRBV4-3	TRBD1	few	16
TGTGCCAGCACTACGGGGACAGATACGCAGTATTTT	CASTTGTDTQYF	TRBJ2-3	TRBV6-5	.	.	12
TGTGCTAGTGGTTTGGTACAAGCGGGAGGCCCAGAGGAGCAGTTCTTC	CASGLVQAGGPEEQFF	TRBJ2-1	TRBV12-5	TRBD2	.	16
TGTGCCAGCACCAAGGACACAAGCACAGATACGCAGTATTTT	CASTKDTSTDTQYF	TRBJ2-3	TRBV2	.	few	14
TGTGCCAGCAGCTCCGCCTCGACTAGCGGAAACAATGAGCAGTTCTTC	CASSSASTSGNNEQFF	TRBJ2-1	TRBV7-2	TRBD2	.	16
TGCGCCAGCGGCCCACGGGGGGGTGATTCAGATACGCAGTATTTT	CASGPRGGDSDTQYF	TRBJ2-3	TRBV5-1	TRBD2	.	15